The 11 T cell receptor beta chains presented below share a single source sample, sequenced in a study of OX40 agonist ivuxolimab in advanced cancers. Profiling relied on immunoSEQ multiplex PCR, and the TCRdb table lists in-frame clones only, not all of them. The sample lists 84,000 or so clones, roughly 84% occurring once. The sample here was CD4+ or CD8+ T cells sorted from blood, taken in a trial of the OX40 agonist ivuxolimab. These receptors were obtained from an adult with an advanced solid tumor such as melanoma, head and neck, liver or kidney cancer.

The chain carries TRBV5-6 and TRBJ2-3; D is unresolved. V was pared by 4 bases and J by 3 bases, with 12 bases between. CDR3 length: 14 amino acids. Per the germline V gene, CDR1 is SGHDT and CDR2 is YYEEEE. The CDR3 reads CASSPGPKTDTQYF. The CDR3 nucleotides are TGTGCCAGCAGCCCGGGTCCCAAAACAGATACGCAGTATTTT.

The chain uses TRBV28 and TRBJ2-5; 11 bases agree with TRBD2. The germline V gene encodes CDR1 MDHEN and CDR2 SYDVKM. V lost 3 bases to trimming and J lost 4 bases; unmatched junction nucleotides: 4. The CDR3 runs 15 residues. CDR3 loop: CASSFPTSGVETQYF. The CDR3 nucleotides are TGTGCCAGCAGTTTCCCGACTAGCGGGGTAGAGACCCAGTACTTC.

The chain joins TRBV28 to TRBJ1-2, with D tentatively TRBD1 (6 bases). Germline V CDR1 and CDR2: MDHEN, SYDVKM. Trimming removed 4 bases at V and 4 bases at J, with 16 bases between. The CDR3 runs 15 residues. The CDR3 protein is CASSSQAGEGYGYTF. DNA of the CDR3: TGTGCCAGCAGTTCCCAGGCAGGGGAAGGCTATGGCTACACCTTC.

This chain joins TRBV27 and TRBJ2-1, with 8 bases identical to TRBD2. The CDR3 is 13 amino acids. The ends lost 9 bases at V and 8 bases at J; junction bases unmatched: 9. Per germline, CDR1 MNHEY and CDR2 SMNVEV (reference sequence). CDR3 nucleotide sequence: TGTGCCAGGACCGGGACTAGGGGGGATGAGCAGTTCTTC. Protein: CARTGTRGDEQFF.

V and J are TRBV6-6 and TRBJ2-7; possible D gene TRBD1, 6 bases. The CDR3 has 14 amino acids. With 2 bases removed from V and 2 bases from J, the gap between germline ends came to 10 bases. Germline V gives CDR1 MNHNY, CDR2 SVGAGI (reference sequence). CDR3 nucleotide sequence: TGTGCCAGCAGTTACAGAGGACAGACCTACGAGCAGTACGTC. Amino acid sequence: CASSYRGQTYEQYV.

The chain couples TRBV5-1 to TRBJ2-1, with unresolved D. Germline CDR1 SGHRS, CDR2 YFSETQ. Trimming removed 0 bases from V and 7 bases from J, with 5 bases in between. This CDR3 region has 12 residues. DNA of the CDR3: TGCGCCAGCAGCTTGGCCTGGAATGAGCAGTTCTTC. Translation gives CASSLAWNEQFF.

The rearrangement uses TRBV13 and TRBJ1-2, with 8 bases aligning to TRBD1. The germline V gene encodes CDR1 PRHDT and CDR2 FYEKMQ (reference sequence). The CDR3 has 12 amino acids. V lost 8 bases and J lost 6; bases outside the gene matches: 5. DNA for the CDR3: TGTGCCAGCGCCCGGACAGGGAATGGCTACACCTTC. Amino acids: CASARTGNGYTF.

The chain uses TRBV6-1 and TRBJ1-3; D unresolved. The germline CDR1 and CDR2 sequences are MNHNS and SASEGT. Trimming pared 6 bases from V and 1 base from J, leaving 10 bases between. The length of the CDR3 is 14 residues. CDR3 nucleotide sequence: TGTGCCAGCAGATTGGACTCTTCTGGAAACACCATATATTTT. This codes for CASRLDSSGNTIYF.

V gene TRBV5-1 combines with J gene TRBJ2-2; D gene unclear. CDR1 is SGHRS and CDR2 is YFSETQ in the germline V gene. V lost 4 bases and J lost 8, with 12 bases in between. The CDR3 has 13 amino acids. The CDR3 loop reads CASSKTSAGELFF. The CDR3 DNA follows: TGCGCCAGCAGCAAAACCTCGGCGGGGGAGCTGTTTTTT.

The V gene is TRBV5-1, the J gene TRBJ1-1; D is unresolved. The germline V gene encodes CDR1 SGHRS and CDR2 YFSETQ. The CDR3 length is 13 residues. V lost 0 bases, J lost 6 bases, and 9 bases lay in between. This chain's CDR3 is CASSLGVDAEAFF. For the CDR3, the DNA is TGCGCCAGCAGCTTGGGGGTCGACGCTGAAGCTTTCTTT.

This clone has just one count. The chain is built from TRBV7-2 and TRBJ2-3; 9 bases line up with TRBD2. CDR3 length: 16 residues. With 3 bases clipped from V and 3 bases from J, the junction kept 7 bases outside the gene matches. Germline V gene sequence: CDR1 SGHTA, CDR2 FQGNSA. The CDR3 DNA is TGTGCCAGCAGCTTTGGTAGCGGGGGTTCGACAGATACGCAGTATTTT. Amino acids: CASSFGSGGSTDTQYF.